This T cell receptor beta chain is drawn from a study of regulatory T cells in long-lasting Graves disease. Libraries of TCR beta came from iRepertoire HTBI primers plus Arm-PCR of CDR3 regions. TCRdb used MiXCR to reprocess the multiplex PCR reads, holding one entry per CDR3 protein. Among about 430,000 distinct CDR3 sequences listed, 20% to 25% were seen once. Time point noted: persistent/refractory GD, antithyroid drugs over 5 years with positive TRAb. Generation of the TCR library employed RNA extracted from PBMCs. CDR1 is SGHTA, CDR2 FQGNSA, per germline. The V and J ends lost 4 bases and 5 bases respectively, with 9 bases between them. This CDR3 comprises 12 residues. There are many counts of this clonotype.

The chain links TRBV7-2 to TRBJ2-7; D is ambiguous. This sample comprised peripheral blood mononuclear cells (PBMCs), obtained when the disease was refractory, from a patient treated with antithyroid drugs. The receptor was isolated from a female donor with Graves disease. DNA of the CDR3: TGTGCCAGCAGCTGGAAGGGAAACGAGCAGTACTTC. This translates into CASSWKGNEQYF.